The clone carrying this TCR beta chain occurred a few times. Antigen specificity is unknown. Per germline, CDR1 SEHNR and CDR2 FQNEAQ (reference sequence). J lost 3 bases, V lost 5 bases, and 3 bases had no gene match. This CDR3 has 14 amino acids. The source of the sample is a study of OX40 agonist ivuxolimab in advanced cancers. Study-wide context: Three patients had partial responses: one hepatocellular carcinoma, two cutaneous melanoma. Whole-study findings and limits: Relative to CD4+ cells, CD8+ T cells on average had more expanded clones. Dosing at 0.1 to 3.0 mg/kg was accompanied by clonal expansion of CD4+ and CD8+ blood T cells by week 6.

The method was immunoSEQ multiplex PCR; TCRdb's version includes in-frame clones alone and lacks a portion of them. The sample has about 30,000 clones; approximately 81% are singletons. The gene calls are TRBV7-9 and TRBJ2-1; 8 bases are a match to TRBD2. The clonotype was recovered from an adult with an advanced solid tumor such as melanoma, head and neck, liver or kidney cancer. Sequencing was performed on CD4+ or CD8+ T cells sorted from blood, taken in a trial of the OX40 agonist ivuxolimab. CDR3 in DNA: TGTGCCAGCAGCCCCGGGACTAGCTACAATGAGCAGTTCTTC. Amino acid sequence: CASSPGTSYNEQFF.